This T cell receptor beta chain was recovered during a study of T cell responses to AZD1222 COVID-19 vaccine. V lost 6 bases and J lost 9; bases outside the gene matches: 8. CDR3 size: 12 residues. Germline V CDR1 and CDR2: SQVTM, ANQGSEA. The analysis combined second doses at about 4 or about 12 weeks. Study outcomes and limitations: Clonal diversity may have been underestimated in mostly white British donors. Spike-spanning, vaccine-associated CD4 TCRs were dominant at 160-218 and 743-854. Reportedly, nearly half of unique spike TCRs recognized epitopes outside B.1.351/B.1.1.7 mutations.

The table came from immunoSEQ multiplex PCR; TCRdb's copy has only in-frame clones and leaves some out. The sample shows under 150,000 clones, approximately 90% of them seen only once. In regard to this clone: The antigen remains undetermined.

Sequenced here: peripheral blood, sampled 28 days after the second AZD1222 dose. The genes are TRBV29-1 and TRBJ2-1; 7 nucleotides align to TRBD2. This sequence originates from an adult who received the AZD1222 COVID-19 vaccine. In DNA, the CDR3 is TGCAGCGTACGGTCGGGGGGAGGTGAGCAGTTCTTC. This sequence encodes CSVRSGGGEQFF.